A selection of T cell receptor delta chains follows, all from one sample in a study of gamma-delta chains in newborns, infants, children. TCRdb re-called the reads with CATT. The sample yields about 5,400 delta-chain clones, roughly 15% seen once. This sample comprised blood, obtained at baseline. The receptors come from a child who was a newborn, infant or young child, either healthy, febrile or measles-vaccinated (not recorded which). Both conserved end residues are part of each CDR3. Each record gives: V gene, J gene, D gene, clone size, CDR3 DNA, CDR3 protein. D genes are given only for firm matches. Only part of the rows carry a size: once, few, many, or a class if the clone is expanded.

TRDV1	TRDJ1	TRDD3	few	TGTGCTCTTGGGAAGAGCCCACAAGACCTCCAAGTACTGGGGGATACCGTGGAGTACACCGATAAACTCATCTTT	CALGKSPQDLQVLGDTVEYTDKLIF
TRDV2	TRDJ1	TRDD3	medium-sized	TGTGCCTGTGACCTCCTTACTGGGGGACCCAAGTACACCGATAAACTCATCTTT	CACDLLTGGPKYTDKLIF
TRDV3	TRDJ2	TRDD3	medium-sized	TGTGCCTTTAAGAAAAGACTTTCAGGATACTGGGGGCGGGGGACAGCACAACTCTTCTTT	CAFKKRLSGYWGRGTAQLFF
TRDV2	TRDJ1	TRDD3	many	TGTGCCTGTGACAGCTGGGGGATACAAGCCGATAAACTCATCTTT	CACDSWGIQADKLIF
TRDV1	TRDJ1	TRDD3	.	TGTGCTCTTGGGGTCGGTACTTCCTCCCAGTACTGGGGGAGCTTGTACACCGATAAACTCATCTTT	CALGVGTSSQYWGSLYTDKLIF
TRDV2	TRDJ1	TRDD3	few	TGTGCCTGTGACACCGTGGGGATACTATCTGACGATAAACTCATCTTT	CACDTVGILSDDKLIF
TRDV1	TRDJ1	.	.	TGTGCTCTTGGGGGCTCTTTTTCCTTCGATAAACTCATCTTT	CALGGSFSFDKLIF
TRDV1	TRDJ1	TRDD3	.	TGTGCTCTTGGGGAACTCGCCTACAACTGGGGGACGCCCGACCTGTACACCGATAAACTCATCTTT	CALGELAYNWGTPDLYTDKLIF
TRDV2	TRDJ1	TRDD3	medium-sized	TGTGCCTGTGACACGCTGGGGGATACAGAAACCGATAAACTCATCTTT	CACDTLGDTETDKLIF
TRDV1	TRDJ1	.	.	TGTGCTCTTTTCATTCACTGGTGTTGCTACCTCATGGGGAAACTCATCTTT	CALFIHWCCYLMGKLIF
TRDV1	TRDJ1	TRDD3	.	TGTGCTCTTGGGGCCGGTTCCTACGTCTTTTTTGGGGGATACAGTCAGTACACCGATAAACTCATCTTT	CALGAGSYVFFGGYSQYTDKLIF
TRDV1	TRDJ1	TRDD3	medium-sized	TGTGCTCTTGGGGAACGGGGTGGGATCGATCCTGGGGGATCCGATAAACTCATCTTT	CALGERGGIDPGGSDKLIF
TRDV2	TRDJ1	TRDD3	medium-sized	TGTGCCTGTGATTCCTTACTGGGGGAGGACACCGATAAACTCATCTTT	CACDSLLGEDTDKLIF
TRDV2	TRDJ2	TRDD3	many	TGTGCCTGTGACACCCTCTTACAAGGGCTGGGGGATCCCCCAGCTTTGACAGCACAACTCTTCTTT	CACDTLLQGLGDPPALTAQLFF
TRDV2	TRDJ3	TRDD3	.	TGTGCCTGTGACACCGTACTGGGGGATACGCGGGACTCCTGGGACACCCGACAGATGTTTTTC	CACDTVLGDTRDSWDTRQMFF
TRDV1	TRDJ1	.	few	TGTGCTCTTGGGGAACTAGGGAGCCGACTGTCTCCGCTACACCCACCCAACACCGATAAACTCATCTTT	CALGELGSRLSPLHPPNTDKLIF
TRDV2	TRDJ1	TRDD3	medium-sized	TGTGCCTGTGACACGCTGGGGGATACTGCCACCGATAAACTCATCTTT	CACDTLGDTATDKLIF
TRDV2	TRDJ1	TRDD3	medium-sized	TGTGCCTGTGATACCTTGGGACCTGGGGGATACGCTTACACCGATAAACTCATCTTT	CACDTLGPGGYAYTDKLIF
TRDV2	TRDJ1	TRDD3	.	TGTGCCTGCGACGTGGTGGGGGATCGGGAAGGGGACGATAAACTCATCTTT	CACDVVGDREGDDKLIF
TRDV3	TRDJ3	TRDD2	many	TGTGCCTTGCGCCGCCCTTCCTTGTTTGGACCCTTCCTGAGGTCCTGGGACACCCGACAGATGTTTTTC	CALRRPSLFGPFLRSWDTRQMFF
TRDV3	TRDJ1	TRDD3	many	TGTGCCCTCAGAGGCCGTTGGGCGTCTCACCTCCCAAACTGGGGGATACGTAAACGGGCCGATAAACTCATCTTT	CALRGRWASHLPNWGIRKRADKLIF
TRDV2	TRDJ1	.	many	TGTGCCTGTGACGTCCTGCGCGGGACCGATAAACTCATCTTT	CACDVLRGTDKLIF
TRDV2	TRDJ3	TRDD3	medium-sized	TGTGCCTGTGATACTGGGGGATACTCGGGCACCTGGGACACCCGACAGATGTTTTTC	CACDTGGYSGTWDTRQMFF
TRDV2	TRDJ3	TRDD3	medium-sized	TGTGCCTGTGACCTTACTGGGGGATACGTCTCCTGGGACACCCGACAGATGTTTTTC	CACDLTGGYVSWDTRQMFF
TRDV1	TRDJ1	TRDD3	many	TGTGCTCTTGGGGAACCCCTTTCCCACGAGATGGGGATAGGTAGGGGCACCGATAAACTCATCTTT	CALGEPLSHEMGIGRGTDKLIF
TRDV3	TRDJ1	.	medium-sized	TGTGCCGAGGCGGGATACACCGATAAACTCATCTTT	CAEAGYTDKLIF
TRDV2	TRDJ3	TRDD3	medium-sized	TGTGCCTGTGACGGAATACTGGGGGATACCAGCTCCTGGGACACCCGACAGATGTTTTTC	CACDGILGDTSSWDTRQMFF
TRDV1	TRDJ1	.	medium-sized	TGTGCTCTTGGGGGCCGGTACACCGATAAACTCATCTTT	CALGGRYTDKLIF
TRDV3	TRDJ1	.	medium-sized	TGTGCCTCGTGTTCCTACTGGGGACCCGGGGTTAAACTCATCTTT	CASCSYWGPGVKLIF
TRDV1	TRDJ1	TRDD3	.	TGTGCTCTTGGGGAACTAACCCCCCTACGTCTTACCAGAGTACTGGGGGATACCGATAAACTCATCTTT	CALGELTPLRLTRVLGDTDKLIF
TRAV29/DV5	TRDJ1	TRDD3	medium-sized	TGTGCAGCAAGCACCACTGAAGCACTGGGGGATACATGTACATCACCAATCGATAAACTCATCTTT	CAASTTEALGDTCTSPIDKLIF
TRDV1	TRDJ1	TRDD3	.	TGTGCCCTTGGGGAACTAACCCCCCTACGTCTTACCAAAGTACTGGGGGATACCGATAAACTCATCTTT	CALGELTPLRLTKVLGDTDKLIF
TRDV2	TRDJ3	TRDD3	medium-sized	TGTGCCTGTGACATACTGGGGGATACGTGGGACACCCGACAGATGTTTTTC	CACDILGDTWDTRQMFF
TRDV2	TRDJ3	TRDD3	few	TGTGCCTGTGACACACTGGGGGATACAGGCGGCCTTATCTCCTGGGACACCCGACAGATGTTTTTC	CACDTLGDTGGLISWDTRQMFF
TRDV2	TRDJ3	TRDD3	.	TGTGCCTGTGACACCGCTGGGGGCAGCTCCTGGGACACCCGACAGATGTTTTTC	CACDTAGGSSWDTRQMFF
TRDV1	TRDJ1	TRDD3	many	TGTGCTCTTGGGGAAAGTATTGTGTGGAGAGGACTGGGGGATCCGTACACCGATAAACTCATCTTT	CALGESIVWRGLGDPYTDKLIF
TRDV2	TRDJ3	.	medium-sized	TGTGCCTGTGACACGCCCGGTTTGGTGGGGATTAGCTCCTGGGACACCCGACAGATGTTTTTC	CACDTPGLVGISSWDTRQMFF
TRDV2	TRDJ3	TRDD3	medium-sized	TGTGCCTGTGACTGGGGGAGCTCCTGGGACACCCGACAGATGTTTTTC	CACDWGSSWDTRQMFF
TRDV1	TRDJ3	TRDD3	.	TGTGCTCTTGGGGAAGGGCTGGTGCAGACGGGGGGATTCGCCCCCTGGGACACCCGACAGATGTTTTTC	CALGEGLVQTGGFAPWDTRQMFF
TRDV2	TRDJ3	TRDD3	medium-sized	TGTGCCTGTGACCAACTGGGGGATTCCCAAAGCTCCTGGGACACCCGACAGATGTTTTTC	CACDQLGDSQSSWDTRQMFF
TRDV1	TRDJ1	.	.	TGTGCTCTTGGGGAACTTCTTCCTAGCGGGATACGGATAGACGCCGATAAACTCATCTTT	CALGELLPSGIRIDADKLIF
TRDV1	TRDJ3	TRDD3	.	TGTGCTCTTGGGGAACCGCCCCTCCCCCATCTGGGGGATAGTGGCTCCTGGGACACCCGACAGATGTTTTTC	CALGEPPLPHLGDSGSWDTRQMFF